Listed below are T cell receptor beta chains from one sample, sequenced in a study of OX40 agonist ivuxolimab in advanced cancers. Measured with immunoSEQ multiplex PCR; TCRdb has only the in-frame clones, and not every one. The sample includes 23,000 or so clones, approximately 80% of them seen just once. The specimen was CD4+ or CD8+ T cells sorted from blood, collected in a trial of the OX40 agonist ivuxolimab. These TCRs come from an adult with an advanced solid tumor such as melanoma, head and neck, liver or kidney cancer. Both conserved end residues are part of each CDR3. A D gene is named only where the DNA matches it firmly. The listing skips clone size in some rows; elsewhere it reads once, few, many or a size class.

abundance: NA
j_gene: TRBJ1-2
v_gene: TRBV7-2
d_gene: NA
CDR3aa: CASSLINRYTF
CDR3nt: TGTGCCAGCAGCTTAATAAACCGCTACACCTTC

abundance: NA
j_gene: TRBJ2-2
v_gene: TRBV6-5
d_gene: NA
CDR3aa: CASSFRQTTGELFF
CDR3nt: TGTGCCAGCAGTTTTAGGCAAACCACCGGGGAGCTGTTTTTT

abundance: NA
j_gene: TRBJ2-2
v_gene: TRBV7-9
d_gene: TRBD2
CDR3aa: CASSLRAGGGDTGELFF
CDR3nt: TGTGCCAGCAGCCTCCGCGCGGGGGGCGGGGACACCGGGGAGCTGTTTTTT

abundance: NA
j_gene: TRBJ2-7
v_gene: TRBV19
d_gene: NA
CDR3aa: CASSISERSYEQYF
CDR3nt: TGTGCCAGTAGTATATCGGAGCGCTCCTACGAGCAGTACTTC

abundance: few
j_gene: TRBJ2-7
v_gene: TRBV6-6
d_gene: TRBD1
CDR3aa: CASRDRGQGAVGQYF
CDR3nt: TGTGCCAGCAGAGACCGTGGACAGGGGGCTGTAGGGCAGTACTTC

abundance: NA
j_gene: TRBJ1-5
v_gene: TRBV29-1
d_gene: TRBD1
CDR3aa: CSVATGGNQPQHF
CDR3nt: TGCAGCGTTGCGACAGGGGGAAATCAGCCCCAGCATTTT

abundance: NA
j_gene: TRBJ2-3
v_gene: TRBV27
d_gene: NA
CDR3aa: CASSTIWETGADTQYF
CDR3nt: TGTGCCAGCAGTACCATCTGGGAGACGGGCGCAGATACGCAGTATTTT

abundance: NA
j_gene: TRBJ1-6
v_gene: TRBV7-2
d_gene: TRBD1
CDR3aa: CASSDNRQGKNSPLHF
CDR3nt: TGTGCCAGCAGCGACAACCGACAGGGGAAGAATTCACCCCTCCACTTT

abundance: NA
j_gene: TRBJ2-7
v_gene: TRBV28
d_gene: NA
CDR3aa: CASSPRGAGRYEQYF
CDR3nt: TGTGCCAGCAGTCCCCGGGGAGCGGGCCGCTACGAGCAGTACTTC

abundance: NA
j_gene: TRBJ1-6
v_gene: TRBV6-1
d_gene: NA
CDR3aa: CASSGDPRDSPLHF
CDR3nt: TGTGCCAGCAGTGGGGACCCCCGGGATTCACCCCTCCACTTT

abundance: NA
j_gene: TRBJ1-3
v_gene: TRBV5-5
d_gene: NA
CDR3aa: CASSLAIRSGNTIYF
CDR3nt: TGTGCCAGCAGCTTGGCAATCCGCTCTGGAAACACCATATATTTT

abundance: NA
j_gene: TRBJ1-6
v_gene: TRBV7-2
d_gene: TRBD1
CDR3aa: CASRKDRVSNSPLHF
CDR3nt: TGTGCCAGCAGGAAGGACAGGGTGAGCAATTCACCCCTCCACTTT

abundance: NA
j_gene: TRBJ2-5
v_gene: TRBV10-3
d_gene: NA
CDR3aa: CAISVESGETQYF
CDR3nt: TGTGCCATCAGTGTTGAGTCAGGGGAGACCCAGTACTTC

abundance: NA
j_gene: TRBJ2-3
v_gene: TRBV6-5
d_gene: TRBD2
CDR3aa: CASTALAGLGDTQYF
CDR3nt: TGTGCCAGCACTGCGCTAGCGGGCTTGGGGGATACGCAGTATTTT

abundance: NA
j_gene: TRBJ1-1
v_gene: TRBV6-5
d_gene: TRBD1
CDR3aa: CASSYSGGRVTEAFF
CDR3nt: TGTGCCAGCAGCTACTCAGGGGGCAGGGTGACTGAAGCTTTCTTT

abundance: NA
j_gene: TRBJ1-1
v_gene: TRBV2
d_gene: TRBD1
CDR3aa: CASSRTGRNTEAFF
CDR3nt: TGTGCCAGCAGCAGGACAGGGAGGAACACTGAAGCTTTCTTT

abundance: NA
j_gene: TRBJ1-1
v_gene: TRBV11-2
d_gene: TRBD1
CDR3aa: CASRGTDNTEAFF
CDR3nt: TGTGCCAGCCGCGGGACAGATAACACTGAAGCTTTCTTT

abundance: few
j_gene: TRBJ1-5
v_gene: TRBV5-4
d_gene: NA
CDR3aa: CASSFGPRNQPQHF
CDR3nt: TGTGCCAGCAGCTTCGGGCCCCGCAATCAGCCCCAGCATTTT

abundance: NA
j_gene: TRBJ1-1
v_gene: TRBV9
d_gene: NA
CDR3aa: CASSVAGRMNTEAFF
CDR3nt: TGTGCCAGCAGCGTAGCGGGACGGATGAACACTGAAGCTTTCTTT

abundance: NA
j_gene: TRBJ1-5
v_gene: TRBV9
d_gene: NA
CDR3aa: CASSPTLGEGGQPQHF
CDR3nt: TGTGCCAGCAGCCCAACCCTTGGGGAGGGGGGGCAGCCCCAGCATTTT

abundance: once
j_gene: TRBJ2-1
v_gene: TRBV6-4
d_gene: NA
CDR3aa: CASSPGGMNEQFF
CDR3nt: TGTGCCAGCAGCCCCGGGGGCATGAATGAGCAGTTCTTC

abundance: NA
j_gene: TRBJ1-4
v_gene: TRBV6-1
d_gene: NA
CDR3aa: CASSEPGMEKLFF
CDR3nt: TGTGCCAGCAGTGAACCGGGGATGGAAAAACTGTTTTTT

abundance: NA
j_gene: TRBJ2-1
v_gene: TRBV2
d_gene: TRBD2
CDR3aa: CASRGLAGGYNEQFF
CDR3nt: TGTGCCAGCAGGGGACTAGCGGGGGGCTACAATGAGCAGTTCTTC

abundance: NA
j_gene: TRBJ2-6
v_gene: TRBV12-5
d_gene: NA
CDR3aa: CASGPGESGANVLTF
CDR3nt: TGTGCTAGTGGCCCTGGGGAGTCTGGGGCCAACGTCCTGACTTTC

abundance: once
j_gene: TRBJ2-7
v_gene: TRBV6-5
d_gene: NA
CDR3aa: CATYSGRIYEQYF
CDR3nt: TGTGCCACCTATTCCGGTAGGATCTACGAGCAGTACTTC

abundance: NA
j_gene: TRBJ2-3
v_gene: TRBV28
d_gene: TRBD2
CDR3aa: CASSSGDADTQYF
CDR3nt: TGTGCCAGCAGCAGCGGGGATGCAGATACGCAGTATTTT

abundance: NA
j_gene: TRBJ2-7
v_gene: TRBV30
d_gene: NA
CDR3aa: CAWSPGTRAAYEQYF
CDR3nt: TGTGCCTGGTCCCCAGGGACCCGGGCTGCCTACGAGCAGTACTTC

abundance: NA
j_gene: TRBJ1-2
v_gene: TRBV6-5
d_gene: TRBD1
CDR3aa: CASSEQGASYTF
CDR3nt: TGTGCCAGCAGTGAACAGGGGGCTAGCTACACCTTC

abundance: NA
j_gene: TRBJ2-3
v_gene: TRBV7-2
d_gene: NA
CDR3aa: CASSLERTDTQYF
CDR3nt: TGTGCCAGCAGCTTAGAACGGACAGATACGCAGTATTTT

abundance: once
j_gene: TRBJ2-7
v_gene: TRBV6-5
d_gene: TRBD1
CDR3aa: CASSPGTGGGYEQYF
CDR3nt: TGTGCCAGCAGTCCCGGGACAGGGGGAGGCTACGAGCAGTACTTC

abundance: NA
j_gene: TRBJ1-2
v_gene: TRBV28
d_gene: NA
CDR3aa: CASSLGTFAAGYTF
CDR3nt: TGTGCCAGCAGTTTAGGGACGTTTGCAGCCGGCTACACCTTC

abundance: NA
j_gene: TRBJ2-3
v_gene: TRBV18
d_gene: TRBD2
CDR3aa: CASSPPAGGLTDTQYF
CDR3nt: TGTGCCAGCTCACCACCAGCGGGAGGTCTCACAGATACGCAGTATTTT

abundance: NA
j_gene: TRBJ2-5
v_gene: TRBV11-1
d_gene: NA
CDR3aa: CASSPREGGKQETQYF
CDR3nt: TGTGCCAGCAGCCCCAGGGAAGGGGGAAAACAAGAGACCCAGTACTTC

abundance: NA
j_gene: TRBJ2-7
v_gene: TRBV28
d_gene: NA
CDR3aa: CASSPRARSSYEQYF
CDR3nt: TGTGCCAGCAGTCCTCGGGCCCGAAGCTCCTACGAGCAGTACTTC

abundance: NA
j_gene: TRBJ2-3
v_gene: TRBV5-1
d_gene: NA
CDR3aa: CASSFGDMSDTQYF
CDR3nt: TGCGCCAGCAGCTTTGGGGACATGTCAGATACGCAGTATTTT

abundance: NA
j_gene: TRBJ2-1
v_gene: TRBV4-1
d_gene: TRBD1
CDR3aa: CASSHATGVWEQFF
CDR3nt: TGCGCCAGCAGCCATGCGACAGGGGTTTGGGAGCAGTTCTTC

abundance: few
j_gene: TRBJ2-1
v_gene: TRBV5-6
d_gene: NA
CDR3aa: CASSLDPRSYNEQFF
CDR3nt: TGTGCCAGCAGCCTGGACCCTCGATCCTACAATGAGCAGTTCTTC